One sample yielded the 32 T cell receptor beta chains listed below, sequenced in a study of cytomegalovirus exposure and HLA in healthy donors. PCR employed 60 Vbeta and 13 Jbeta primers. TCRdb's copy holds only in-frame clones and misses some; the assay was immunoSEQ multiplex PCR. The data contain 90,000 to 120,000 clones, around 77% of them singletons. The specimen sequenced was PBMCs. These receptors all stem from a man in his late teens or twenties in good health and CMV-seronegative.

This clone appeared a few times. The CDR3 coding sequence is TGTGCCAGCAGAGGACAGGGGAGTGAAAAACTGTTTTTT. Translating it yields CASRGQGSEKLFF. V and J are TRBV6-5 and TRBJ1-4; 9 bases map to TRBD1. In germline, CDR1 is MNHEY, CDR2 SVGAGI. J was trimmed by 7 bases and V by 6 bases; bases with no gene match: 3. The CDR3 length is 13 residues.

There are a few counts of this clone. The chain couples TRBV6-5 to TRBJ1-2, with TRBD1 matching over 9 bases. Germline assignment: CDR1 MNHEY and CDR2 SVGAGI. The J segment lost 9 bases and the V segment lost 7 bases, leaving 12 bases of the junction unmatched. This CDR3 has 14 amino acids. CDR3 region: CASKPGQGGLSYTF. CDR3 bases: TGTGCCAGCAAGCCGGGACAGGGCGGGCTAAGCTACACCTTC.

This chain joins TRBV2 and TRBJ2-1; 9 bases fit TRBD1. Germline CDR1 SNHLY, CDR2 FYNNEI. V was pared by 4 bases and J by 4 bases, with 14 bases of the junction left unmatched. This CDR3 region has 18 residues. In DNA form, the CDR3 reads TGTGCCAGCAGTGCGGTCCCCCCTACAGGGGGCGCTTACAATGAGCAGTTCTTC. Its translation: CASSAVPPTGGAYNEQFF.

This chain links TRBV19 with TRBJ2-7; a possible D gene is TRBD1 (5 bases). Germline CDR1 and CDR2: LNHDA and SQIVND (reference sequence). This CDR3 comprises 12 residues. Between the trimmed V and J ends, which lost 11 bases and 2 bases, there was a span of 13 bases. The CDR3 loop reads CASQGGPYEQYF. The CDR3 DNA reads TGTGCCTCTCAGGGCGGCCCCTACGAGCAGTACTTC.

A remark on this clone: The sample carries other DNA sequences with the same CDR3. This chain connects TRBV27 to TRBJ2-7, with D possibly TRBD2 on 7 matching bases. The germline V gene has CDR1 MNHEY and CDR2 SMNVEV (reference sequence). This CDR3 spans 15 amino acids. Trimming stripped 8 bases from V and 0 bases from J, with 17 bases between. CDR3 nucleotide sequence: TGTGCCAGCTCCTCCCGCCGGGGGGCCTCCTACGAGCAGTACTTC. Protein: CASSSRRGASYEQYF.

This clone came up once. The J gene is TRBJ2-2, the V gene TRBV7-9; the D is unclear. V lost 10 bases to trimming and J lost 6 bases, with 9 bases between them. The germline V gene has CDR1 SEHNR and CDR2 FQNEAQ (reference sequence). This CDR3 contains 11 residues. The CDR3 spells CAITSAGELFF. The CDR3 DNA reads as TGTGCCATAACCAGCGCCGGGGAGCTGTTTTTT.

The rearrangement uses TRBV5-4 and TRBJ2-7; possible D gene TRBD2, 6 bases. CDR3 length: 14 amino acids. Trimming cost V 1 base and J 4 bases, with 12 bases left between them. Germline CDR1 and CDR2: SGHNT and YYREEE (reference sequence). DNA of the CDR3: TGTGCCAGCAGCTTGAGGGGACTGGGATACGAGCAGTACTTC. Protein sequence: CASSLRGLGYEQYF.

The chain carries TRBV6-5 and TRBJ1-3, with a weak D call TRBD1 (6 bases). Deletions cut 5 bases from V and 0 bases from J, with 11 bases between. Germline V gives CDR1 MNHEY, CDR2 SVGAGI. This CDR3 has 15 residues. DNA of the CDR3: TGTGCCAGCAGTACCTGGGACATCTCTGGAAACACCATATATTTT. Encoded protein: CASSTWDISGNTIYF.

The chain couples TRBV15 to TRBJ1-5; 8 bases align to TRBD1. V trimming: 3 bases; J trimming: 6 bases; junction bases outside the gene matches: 10. The length of the CDR3 is 16 residues. CDR1 is LNHNV and CDR2 is YYDKDF in the germline V gene (reference sequence). The CDR3 DNA reads as TGTGCCACCAGCAGGGCAGGACAGGGTGGGACTCAGCCCCAGCATTTT. Translating it yields CATSRAGQGGTQPQHF. The whole variable domain, remainder taken from reference TRBV15 and TRBJ1-5, is DAMVIQNPRYQVTQFGKPVTLSCSQTLNHNVMYWYQQKSSQAPKLLFHYYDKDFNNEADTPDNFQSRRPNTSFCFLDIRSPGLGDTAMYLCATSRAGQGGTQPQHFGDGTRLSIL.

The chain carries TRBV4-1 and TRBJ1-1; a possible D gene is TRBD1 (6 bases). Trimming stripped 2 bases from V and 0 bases from J, with 16 bases between. Germline V gene sequence: CDR1 MGHRA, CDR2 YSYEKL. This CDR3 has 17 amino acids. The CDR3 bases are TGCGCCAGCAGCCAACCTACAGGGATGGGGGTGAACACTGAAGCTTTCTTT. This codes for CASSQPTGMGVNTEAFF.

The V gene is TRBV18, the J gene TRBJ1-5; 12 bases line up with TRBD1. The junction had 3 bases not matched to a gene; V was cut back by 3 bases and J by 6 bases. Looked up from germline, CDR1 is KGHSH and CDR2 is LQKENI. The CDR3 runs to 15 residues. The CDR3 region is CASSPGQGAFQPQHF. CDR3 bases: TGTGCCAGCTCACCGGGACAGGGGGCCTTTCAGCCCCAGCATTTT.

In this sample, this clone turned up a few times. J is TRBJ2-1 and V is TRBV7-3; possible D gene TRBD1, 7 bases. Germline V gene lookup returns CDR1 SGHTA and CDR2 FQGTGA. The CDR3 is 15 amino acids. V lost 5 bases to trimming and J lost 4 bases, with 15 bases between them. The CDR3 nucleotides are TGTGCCAGCAGCCCAGGGGGGACAGCTTACAATGAGCAGTTCTTC. Protein: CASSPGGTAYNEQFF.

The rearrangement uses TRBV6-1 and TRBJ1-1, with 10 bases matching TRBD1. CDR3 length: 14 amino acids. CDR1 is MNHNS and CDR2 is SASEGT in the germline V gene. With 6 bases clipped from V and 5 bases from J, the junction kept 6 bases outside the gene matches. This chain's CDR3 is CASRDRGPGTEAFF. In nucleotides, the CDR3 is TGTGCCAGCAGAGACAGGGGGCCGGGGACTGAAGCTTTCTTT.

V usage is TRBV6-1 and J usage is TRBJ2-5; 10 bases match TRBD1. The end of the DNA aligns better with TRBJ2-7, so the J call may be wrong. Per the germline V gene, CDR1 is MNHNS and CDR2 is SASEGT. The CDR3 totals 14 residues. In DNA form, the CDR3 reads TGTGCCAGCAGCCGGGACAGGGGTTCCCTCGAGCAGTACTTC. Protein sequence: CASSRDRGSLEQYF.

The chain joins TRBV5-1 to TRBJ2-1; TRBD2 agrees at 11 bases. V shed 3 bases, J shed 7 bases, and the junction held 9 bases outside the gene matches. Germline lookup yields CDR1 SGHRS and CDR2 YFSETQ. The CDR3 runs 16 residues. CDR3 coding DNA: TGCGCCAGCAGCTCTAATAGCGGGGGGGCCAAGAATGAGCAGTTCTTC. It specifies CASSSNSGGAKNEQFF. The entire variable domain, with the rest obtained from reference TRBV5-1 and TRBJ2-1, is as follows: KAGVTQTPRYLIKTRGQQVTLSCSPISGHRSVSWYQQTPGQGLQFLFEYFSETQRNKGNFPGRFSGRQFSNSRSEMNVSTLELGDSALYLCASSSNSGGAKNEQFFGPGTRLTVL.

The rearrangement joins TRBV2 to TRBJ1-5; 9 bases line up with TRBD1. This CDR3 comprises 14 residues. The trim removed 6 bases at V and 5 bases at J, leaving 5 bases unmatched. Germline CDR1 reads SNHLY; CDR2 reads FYNNEI. The CDR3 reads CASSEQGAYQPQHF. CDR3 nucleotides: TGTGCCAGCAGCGAACAGGGGGCTTATCAGCCCCAGCATTTT.

The chain has TRBV4-2 and TRBJ1-4, with 7 bases that match TRBD1. V lost 0 bases to trimming and J lost 3 bases; unmatched junction nucleotides: 1. This CDR3 comprises 15 residues. Germline assignment: CDR1 LGHNA and CDR2 YNFKEQ. CDR3: CASSQEGTANEKLFF. The DNA of the CDR3 is TGTGCCAGCAGCCAAGAGGGGACAGCTAATGAAAAACTGTTTTTT.

The V and J genes are TRBV5-1 and TRBJ1-6; 10 bases fit TRBD1. Losses at the gene ends were 5 bases for V and 7 bases for J; bases not matched to a gene: 6. Per the germline V gene, CDR1 is SGHRS and CDR2 is YFSETQ. This CDR3 spans 15 amino acids. CDR3 nucleotide sequence: TGCGCCAGCAGACCCTGGGGACAGGGGAATTCACCCCTCCACTTT. It encodes CASRPWGQGNSPLHF.

This clone is a singleton in its sample. The chain is built from TRBV2 and TRBJ2-7, with unresolved D. Trimming pared 6 bases from V and 2 bases from J, leaving 11 bases between. The CDR3 totals 13 residues. Germline V CDR1 and CDR2: SNHLY, FYNNEI. The CDR3 sequence is CASRRLSTYEQYF. In DNA, the CDR3 is TGTGCCAGCAGGAGGTTGTCCACCTACGAGCAGTACTTC.

CDR3 DNA: TGTGCCAGCAACCTGAGGGAAAAACTGTTTTTT. Protein product: CASNLREKLFF. The chain links TRBV28 to TRBJ1-4; D unclear. With 7 bases removed from V and 8 bases from J, the gap between germline ends came to 8 bases. Germline loops: CDR1 MDHEN, CDR2 SYDVKM. This CDR3 has 11 residues. The full variable domain, its missing parts supplied by reference TRBV28 and TRBJ1-4, is DVKVTQSSRYLVKRTGEKVFLECVQDMDHENMFWYRQDPGLGLRLIYFSYDVKMKEKGDIPEGYSVSREKKERFSLILESASTNQTSMYLCASNLREKLFFGSGTQLSVL.

The rearrangement links TRBV9 to TRBJ2-1; TRBD2 aligns across 8 bases. This CDR3 is built from 14 residues. V lost 0 bases and J lost 7; bases outside the gene matches: 3. From germline, CDR1 is SGDLS and CDR2 YYNGEE. The CDR3 region is CASSVGGGLNEQFF. The CDR3 nucleotides read TGTGCCAGCAGCGTAGGCGGGGGGTTAAATGAGCAGTTCTTC.

This chain joins TRBV7-8 and TRBJ1-5; TRBD1 is a possible D gene (6 bases). Per the germline V gene, CDR1 is SGHVS and CDR2 is FQNEAQ. V dropped 7 bases and J dropped 4 bases, with 20 bases sitting between them. CDR3 length: 16 amino acids. The CDR3 sequence: CASTIRGGVRNQPQHF. The CDR3 DNA sequence: TGTGCCAGCACCATAAGGGGGGGGGTCCGGAATCAGCCCCAGCATTTT.

Only a few counts were recorded for this clone. The chain recombines TRBV29-1 with TRBJ2-5; D is undetermined. This CDR3 is 11 amino acids long. Germline V gives CDR1 SQVTM, CDR2 ANQGSEA. V gave up 8 bases and J gave up 4 bases, with 11 bases separating them. The CDR3 protein is CSLLSGETQYF. CDR3 nucleotides: TGCAGCCTTTTATCAGGAGAGACCCAGTACTTC.

The V call is TRBV5-1, the J call TRBJ1-4, with 9 bases matching TRBD1. There are 14 residues in the CDR3. J was trimmed by 4 bases and V by 5 bases; bases with no gene match: 3. Per germline, CDR1 SGHRS and CDR2 YFSETQ. This CDR3 reads CASSSDRGNEKLFF. DNA for the CDR3: TGCGCCAGCAGTTCGGACAGGGGTAATGAAAAACTGTTTTTT.

CDR3 region: CASSPAGTGVSLAKNIQYF. The CDR3 nucleotides are TGTGCCAGCAGCCCCGCCGGGACAGGGGTTTCTTTGGCCAAAAACATTCAGTACTTC. This chain connects TRBV7-2 to TRBJ2-4; 10 nucleotides match TRBD1. The junction had 14 bases not matched to a gene; V was cut back by 5 bases and J by 1 base. The CDR3 is 19 residues long. Germline lookup yields CDR1 SGHTA and CDR2 FQGNSA.

The chain carries TRBV6-6 and TRBJ2-1, with a weak D call TRBD1 (5 bases). V lost 2 bases and J 7 bases, leaving 15 bases between the germline ends. Germline CDR1 and CDR2: MNHNY and SVGAGI (reference sequence). The CDR3 has 15 residues. The CDR3 loop reads CASSYGRTQINEQFF. The DNA for the CDR3 is TGTGCCAGCAGTTACGGGCGGACACAGATTAATGAGCAGTTCTTC.

This chain links TRBV5-4 with TRBJ2-3; 7 bases agree with TRBD1. V lost 0 bases and J lost 6; bases outside the gene matches: 4. Germline CDR1 SGHNT, CDR2 YYREEE (reference sequence). This CDR3 is built from 14 residues. CDR3 DNA sequence: TGTGCCAGCAGCTTGGGTGTACAGGGGGATACGCAGTATTTT. Its translation is CASSLGVQGDTQYF.

The genes are TRBV7-3 and TRBJ2-3; TRBD1 agrees at 7 bases. Losses at the gene ends were 5 bases for V and 2 bases for J; bases not matched to a gene: 4. Germline V CDR1 and CDR2: SGHTA, FQGTGA. The CDR3 totals 14 residues. The CDR3 DNA is TGTGCCAGCAGCCGGGACAGCCCCACAGATACGCAGTATTTT. It codes for CASSRDSPTDTQYF.

V is TRBV10-3 and J is TRBJ2-7; a weak D match, TRBD1 (6 bases). The CDR3 runs to 13 residues. CDR1 ENHRY and CDR2 SYGVKD come from the germline V gene. V was trimmed by 6 bases and J by 2 bases, leaving 11 bases between them. The CDR3 is CAIRGDTTYEQYF. In DNA form, the CDR3 reads TGTGCCATCAGAGGGGACACTACCTACGAGCAGTACTTC.

This chain links TRBV6-4 with TRBJ2-3, with D perhaps matching TRBD1 (6 bases). Trimming cost V 6 bases and J 2 bases, with 12 bases left between them. Germline values: CDR1 MRHNA, CDR2 SNTAGT. The CDR3 extends over 14 amino acids. DNA for the CDR3: TGTGCCAGCAGCCCTCAGGGGTTCACAGATACGCAGTATTTT. It codes for CASSPQGFTDTQYF.

This chain joins TRBV5-4 and TRBJ2-1; D is perhaps TRBD1 (6 bases). The germline V and J ends were trimmed by 4 bases and 3 bases, with 17 bases remaining between them. Germline lookup yields CDR1 SGHNT and CDR2 YYREEE (reference sequence). CDR3 length: 16 amino acids. The CDR3: CASSPPGTLDYNEQFF. The CDR3 coding sequence is TGTGCCAGCAGCCCCCCCGGGACACTAGACTACAATGAGCAGTTCTTC.

There are a few counts of this clone. The rearrangement joins TRBV25-1 to TRBJ1-1; D not resolved. The CDR3 totals 12 residues. Trimming took off 4 bases at V and 1 base at J, with 4 bases between the two ends. Per the germline V gene, CDR1 is MGHDK and CDR2 is SYGVNS. CDR3 nucleotides: TGTGCCAGCAGTGCCCAGAACACTGAAGCTTTCTTT. It yields the protein CASSAQNTEAFF.